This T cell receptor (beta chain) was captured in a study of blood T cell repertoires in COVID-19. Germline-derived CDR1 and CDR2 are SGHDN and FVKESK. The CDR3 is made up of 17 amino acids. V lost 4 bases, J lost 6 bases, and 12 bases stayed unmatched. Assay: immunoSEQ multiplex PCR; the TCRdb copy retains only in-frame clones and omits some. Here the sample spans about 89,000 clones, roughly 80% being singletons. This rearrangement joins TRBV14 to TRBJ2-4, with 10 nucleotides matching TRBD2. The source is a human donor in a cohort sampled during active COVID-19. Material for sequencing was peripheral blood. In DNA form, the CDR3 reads TGTGCCAGCAGCCCGATTTTACTAGCGGGGATGGGAAACATTCAGTACTTC. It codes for CASSPILLAGMGNIQYF.